A single sample gave rise to the 24 T cell receptor beta chains below, sequenced in a study of pediatric ulcerative colitis (dated by TCRdb to 2018 to 2020). During colonoscopy, one to two pinch biopsies were obtained from the rectum for research purposes. Library creation used the immunoSEQ multiplex PCR assay. The table comes from immuneACCESS by way of TCRdb, which keeps in-frame sequences with V and J called. Part of the clones is missing from these tables; in studies checked, under half for an unresolved V gene and the rest for unknown reasons. A total of around 18,000 clones appear in this sample, roughly 70% of them only once. The ten largest clones take up around 7% of the sample. Sample: gut tissue. The receptor set was obtained from a boy aged 5-17 years with moderate ulcerative colitis.

The V and J genes are TRBV7-9 and TRBJ2-7; no definite D call. Per germline, CDR1 SEHNR and CDR2 FQNEAQ (reference sequence). CDR3 length: 13 residues. V was pared by 5 bases and J by 6 bases, with 14 bases between. The CDR3 sequence is CASSKGGFIEQYF. In DNA form, the CDR3 reads TGTGCCAGCAGCAAAGGCGGCTTTATCGAGCAGTACTTC.

This chain links TRBV5-8 with TRBJ2-4, with a tentative D call TRBD1 (7 bases). Germline V gene data show CDR1 as SGHTS and CDR2 as YDEGEE. This CDR3 has 15 residues. V lost 1 base to trimming and J lost 9 bases, with 17 bases between them. The CDR3 DNA reads TGTGCCAGCAGCTTGTACGGGGGACAGTCTCGCATTCAGTACTTC. Translated, it gives CASSLYGGQSRIQYF.

The V call is TRBV6-4, the J call TRBJ1-1; TRBD1 matches at 9 bases. With V trimmed by 6 bases and J by 4 bases, 6 bases remained unmatched. The germline V gene has CDR1 MRHNA and CDR2 SNTAGT. This CDR3 region has 14 residues. The CDR3 DNA reads TGTGCCAGCAGCCCCGGGACAGGGTCCACTGAAGCTTTCTTT. Amino acids: CASSPGTGSTEAFF.

The CDR3 loop reads CASSPTTGGRVREQFF. The CDR3 region has the DNA TGCGCCAGCAGCCCGACAACGGGGGGGCGGGTACGGGAGCAGTTCTTC. The V and J genes are TRBV4-1 and TRBJ2-1; 8 nucleotides align to TRBD2. Germline-derived CDR1 and CDR2 are MGHRA and YSYEKL. CDR3 length: 16 amino acids. V lost 4 bases to trimming and J lost 10 bases; unmatched junction nucleotides: 15.

The V and J genes are TRBV19 and TRBJ2-3; a weak D match, TRBD2 (5 bases). V lost 10 bases and J 4 bases, leaving 18 bases between the germline ends. The CDR3 totals 14 residues. Germline loops: CDR1 LNHDA, CDR2 SQIVND (reference sequence). CDR3 sequence: CATSTGNSADTQYF. For the CDR3, the DNA is TGTGCCACCTCGACGGGGAATAGTGCAGATACGCAGTATTTT.

This chain joins TRBV5-8 and TRBJ2-2; 7 bases line up with TRBD1. The trim removed 8 bases at V and 2 bases at J, leaving 12 bases unmatched. CDR1 and CDR2 from the germline V gene are SGHTS and YDEGEE. The CDR3 length is 16 residues. Written as DNA, the CDR3 is TGTGCCAGTCAAGAATACAGGGGTGTAAACACCGGGGAGCTGTTTTTT. Translating it yields CASQEYRGVNTGELFF.

The J gene is TRBJ2-3, the V gene TRBV7-2, with a possible D match to TRBD1 (5 bases). Trimming shortened V by 5 bases and J by 8 bases, and 17 bases separated the two germline ends. The CDR3 spans 14 residues. Germline CDR1 and CDR2: SGHTA and FQGNSA. The CDR3 DNA follows: TGTGCCAGCAGCCCCATGACAGCGCGTGCTACGCAGTATTTT. Its translation is CASSPMTARATQYF.

J is TRBJ1-2 and V is TRBV7-9; TRBD1 aligns across 8 bases. The CDR3 runs 13 residues. CDR1 SEHNR and CDR2 FQNEAQ come from the germline V gene (reference sequence). The J segment lost 4 bases and the V segment lost 5 bases, leaving 3 bases of the junction unmatched. The CDR3 coding sequence is TGTGCCAGCAGCCCCGGGACAGGCTATGGCTACACCTTC. Translating gives CASSPGTGYGYTF.

The genes are TRBV28 and TRBJ2-5; D assignment may be TRBD1 or TRBD2 (5 bases each). CDR3 length: 16 amino acids. V was trimmed by 3 bases and J by 5 bases, leaving 19 bases between them. Germline V gives CDR1 MDHEN, CDR2 SYDVKM. CDR3 DNA sequence: TGTGCCAGCAGTTTGTCGGACATTACCTGGGGGGAGACCCAGTACTTC. Amino acids: CASSLSDITWGETQYF. The whole variable domain, filled in from reference TRBV28 and TRBJ2-5, reads DVKVTQSSRYLVKRTGEKVFLECVQDMDHENMFWYRQDPGLGLRLIYFSYDVKMKEKGDIPEGYSVSREKKERFSLILESASTNQTSMYLCASSLSDITWGETQYFGPGTRLLVL.

V is TRBV6-5 and J is TRBJ2-3; D is undetermined. V dropped 4 bases and J dropped 0 bases, with 5 bases sitting between them. In germline, CDR1 is MNHEY, CDR2 SVGAGI. CDR3 length: 13 amino acids. CDR3 protein: CASSSTSTDTQYF. CDR3 nucleotide sequence: TGTGCCAGCAGTTCGACTAGCACAGATACGCAGTATTTT.

V and J are TRBV5-4 and TRBJ2-7; D is unresolved. This CDR3 contains 14 residues. Trimming left V 0 bases short and J 4 bases short, with 11 bases between. Germline CDR1 and CDR2: SGHNT and YYREEE (reference sequence). CDR3 in amino acids: CASSLGAIGYEQYF. CDR3 nucleotides: TGTGCCAGCAGCTTGGGTGCGATTGGGTACGAGCAGTACTTC.

The V call is TRBV6-6, the J call TRBJ2-2; D is possibly TRBD1 (6 bases). V lost 6 bases to trimming and J lost 1 base, with 9 bases between them. The CDR3 has 14 residues. In germline, CDR1 is MNHNY, CDR2 SVGAGI (reference sequence). The CDR3 DNA is TGTGCCAGCAGGTACAGGGAGAACACCGGGGAGCTGTTTTTT. Amino acid sequence: CASRYRENTGELFF.

In this sample, this clone turned up a few times. The V and J genes are TRBV10-3 and TRBJ2-5, with 11 bases lining up with TRBD1. Looked up from germline, CDR1 is ENHRY and CDR2 is SYGVKD. The CDR3 has 13 residues. The J segment lost 5 bases and the V segment lost 4 bases, leaving 0 bases of the junction unmatched. The CDR3 coding sequence is TGTGCCATCAGTGGGACAGGGGGCGAGACCCAGTACTTC. Translation gives CAISGTGGETQYF.

The V and J genes are TRBV29-1 and TRBJ1-1; weak D call: TRBD1 (5 bases). The germline V gene has CDR1 SQVTM and CDR2 ANQGSEA. The CDR3 has 13 residues. V dropped 5 bases and J dropped 1 base, with 11 bases sitting between them. The CDR3 nucleotides read TGCAGCGTTAGGGGTGTGGCGAACACTGAAGCTTTCTTT. Translation: CSVRGVANTEAFF.

This clone was counted a few times. CDR3 loop: CASGPEGGARSPLHF. CDR3 coding DNA: TGTGCTAGTGGCCCAGAAGGGGGGGCGCGGTCACCCCTCCACTTT. V and J are TRBV12-5 and TRBJ1-6; possibly TRBD1 for D (6 bases). The CDR3 has 15 amino acids. V lost 6 bases, J lost 10 bases, and 19 bases lay in between. Germline V gene lookup returns CDR1 LGHNT and CDR2 FRNRAP.

This clone came up once. This chain joins TRBV11-2 and TRBJ2-5, with D possibly being TRBD2 (6 bases). V was clipped by 1 base and J by 11 bases, with 17 bases between them. Germline-derived CDR1 and CDR2 are SGHAT and FQNNGV. The CDR3 contains 14 residues. CDR3 region: CASSLAGTGLSQYF. The CDR3 region has the DNA TGTGCCAGCAGCTTAGCCGGGACTGGACTCTCTCAGTACTTC.

The V and J genes are TRBV18 and TRBJ2-7, with TRBD1 identical over 7 bases. This CDR3 comprises 14 residues. V dropped 5 bases and J dropped 3; count of bases not matched to a gene: 7. CDR1 is KGHSH, CDR2 LQKENI, per germline. The DNA for the CDR3 is TGTGCCAGCTCAAAACCGGGACAGAGCTACGAGCAGTACTTC. It is translated as CASSKPGQSYEQYF.

The V gene is TRBV19, the J gene TRBJ2-7; 9 bases fit TRBD1. Germline V gene data show CDR1 as LNHDA and CDR2 as SQIVND (reference sequence). This CDR3 has 16 residues. Trimming cost V 2 bases and J 3 bases; bases outside gene matches: 8. CDR3 loop: CASSIRSGQGNYEQYF. The CDR3, as DNA: TGTGCCAGTAGTATAAGGTCGGGACAGGGCAACTACGAGCAGTACTTC.

The chain employs TRBV2 and TRBJ2-7; D not resolved. Germline V lookup: CDR1 SNHLY, CDR2 FYNNEI. V was trimmed by 10 bases and J by 2 bases, leaving 9 bases between them. This CDR3 has 11 amino acids. The CDR3 region is CATGRTYEQYF. The CDR3 nucleotides read TGTGCCACCGGACGGACCTACGAGCAGTACTTC.

This clone was seen a handful of times. The chain couples TRBV27 to TRBJ1-2, with 7 bases matching TRBD1. Trimming cost V 6 bases and J 3 bases; bases outside gene matches: 4. CDR1 is MNHEY, CDR2 SMNVEV, per germline (reference sequence). CDR3 length: 13 amino acids. The CDR3 sequence: CASSPGQYYGYTF. The CDR3 DNA follows: TGTGCCAGCAGCCCGGGACAGTACTATGGCTACACCTTC.

This chain links TRBV5-1 with TRBJ2-3, with a weak D call TRBD1 (6 bases). Trimming took off 1 base at V and 6 bases at J, with 12 bases between the two ends. The V gene's germline CDR1 is SGHRS and CDR2 YFSETQ. The CDR3 is 14 amino acids. CDR3 sequence: CASSLTGLVDTQYF. The CDR3 coding sequence is TGCGCCAGCAGCTTGACAGGGTTGGTGGATACGCAGTATTTT.

The chain uses TRBV7-6 and TRBJ2-1; D gene ambiguous. CDR3 length: 15 residues. Germline CDR1 reads SGHVS; CDR2 reads FNYEAQ. Trimming shortened V by 1 base and J by 5 bases, and 12 bases separated the two germline ends. CDR3: CASSLEFGRNNEQFF. CDR3 nucleotide sequence: TGTGCCAGCAGCTTAGAATTTGGTCGGAACAATGAGCAGTTCTTC.

The J gene is TRBJ2-3, the V gene TRBV7-2; 8 bases are shared with TRBD2. There are 14 residues in the CDR3. The V gene end was trimmed by 1 base and the J gene end by 6 bases; junction bases not matched to a gene: 3. Germline V gene sequence: CDR1 SGHTA, CDR2 FQGNSA. In DNA, the CDR3 is TGTGCCAGCAGCTTAGGTGGACTAGCTGATACGCAGTATTTT. Translating it yields CASSLGGLADTQYF.

The chain joins TRBV18 to TRBJ2-5; D not certain. Looked up from germline, CDR1 is KGHSH and CDR2 is LQKENI. V was shortened by 6 bases and J by 5 bases, with 10 bases between the two germline ends. The CDR3 totals 12 residues. The CDR3 DNA reads TGTGCCAGCTCCCCCCGGCGGGAGACCCAGTACTTC. Amino acid sequence: CASSPRRETQYF.